This T cell receptor beta chain was sequenced during a study of blood T cell repertoires in COVID-19. The CDR3 extends over 13 amino acids. V shed 0 bases and J shed 7 bases, with 4 bases lying between them. From germline, CDR1 is SGHAT and CDR2 FQNNGV. Authors' processing steps: Reference gene primer amplification in the assay estimated nucleated cell counts. The table came from immunoSEQ multiplex PCR; TCRdb's copy has only in-frame clones and leaves some out. V and J calls and clone size are those listed in that table; D and trimming were worked out from the DNA. The table lists some 200,000 clones, around 90% of them singletons. Concerning this clone: Other DNA sequences from this sample encode an identical CDR3 as well.

The source of this sequence is a woman aged 30 to 39 who had recovered from COVID-19. The sample comprised PBMCs or T cells enriched from blood (not recorded which). The rearrangement links TRBV11-2 to TRBJ1-6; D gene uncertain. The CDR3 region is CASSLDRNSPLHF. The DNA of the CDR3 is TGTGCCAGCAGCTTAGACAGAAATTCACCCCTCCACTTT. The full variable domain, with the rest looked up from reference TRBV11-2 and TRBJ1-6, is EAGVAQSPRYKIIEKRQSVAFWCNPISGHATLYWYQQILGQGPKLLIQFQNNGVVDDSQLPKDRFSAERLKGVDSTLKIQPAKLEDSAVYLCASSLDRNSPLHFGNGTRLTVT.